Below, one T cell receptor beta chain is given with its context. Its antigen is unidentified. These data originate in a study of shared clonotypes between healthy human individuals. For the study at large: Contributing individuals were two females and a few males aged 18 to 49. Every donor yielded three CD4 naive, three CD4 memory, two CD8 naive and one CD8 memory plate. Study-level points and caveats: On the whole, naive subsets had larger estimated richness than memory subsets had.

The CDR3 consists of 15 residues. V lost 5 bases to trimming and J lost 10 bases; unmatched junction nucleotides: 12. CDR1 is MNHEY, CDR2 SMNVEV, per germline (reference sequence). Sequencing was performed with immunoSEQ multiplex PCR; in TCRdb, only in-frame clones are kept and a portion is missing. The sample lists 850,000 to 1,100,000 clones; around 77% were seen once. Sequences were obtained from memory CD4+ T cells from PBMCs. The subset here: CD45RA-negative fraction. The source of this sequence is a man aged 18 to 30 in good health. Some clones in this sample may be carry-over from other donors' samples. V is TRBV27 and J is TRBJ2-7, with 12 bases identical to TRBD2. This chain's CDR3 is CASSVERLAGGKQYF. CDR3 in DNA: TGTGCCAGCAGTGTGGAAAGGCTAGCGGGAGGGAAACAGTACTTC.